These 9 T cell receptor beta chains were sequenced from one sample in a study of blood T cell repertoires in COVID-19 (dated by TCRdb to 2018 to 2021). Libraries were constructed by the immunoSEQ multiplex PCR assay. The table was pulled from immuneACCESS by TCRdb, which kept in-frame rearrangements only. Such tables lose some clones; where checked, under half of the loss comes from unresolved V genes, and the rest has no known cause. For this sample there are hundreds of thousands of clones; around nine tenths appear just once. Of the sample, over 1.1% falls within the top ten clones. Sequencing input: peripheral blood. These receptors were obtained from a man aged 80 or over with acute or convalescent COVID-19.

The chain combines TRBV5-4 with TRBJ1-2, with 7 bases lining up with TRBD1. The germline V gene encodes CDR1 SGHNT and CDR2 YYREEE (reference sequence). The CDR3 totals 15 residues. J lost 2 bases, V lost 0 bases, and 4 bases had no gene match. CDR3 region: CASSLDTDRNYGYTF. The CDR3 DNA follows: TGTGCCAGCAGCTTGGACACGGACAGGAACTATGGCTACACCTTC.

The CDR3 here is CASSRQGASSGNTIYF. Written as DNA, the CDR3 is TGTGCCAGCAGTCGACAGGGGGCGAGCTCTGGAAACACCATATATTTT. The chain combines TRBV7-9 with TRBJ1-3; 10 bases agree with TRBD1. J lost 0 bases, V lost 6 bases, and 5 bases had no gene match. The CDR3 runs 16 residues. The germline CDR1 and CDR2 sequences are SEHNR and FQNEAQ (reference sequence). The variable domain in full, completed from reference TRBV7-9 and TRBJ1-3, reads DTGVSQNPRHKITKRGQNVTFRCDPISEHNRLYWYRQTLGQGPEFLTYFQNEAQLEKSRLLSDRFSAERPKGSFSTLEIQRTEQGDSAMYLCASSRQGASSGNTIYFGEGSWLTVV.

The chain carries TRBV19 and TRBJ2-1; the D gene is possibly TRBD2 (6 bases). The V gene lost 5 bases and the J gene lost 7 bases, with 24 bases spanning the gap. This CDR3 has 17 amino acids. The germline gives CDR1 LNHDA, CDR2 SQIVND (reference sequence). The CDR3, as DNA: TGTGCCAGTAGTCTCCTTCCCGGGATGCGGGAATTTAATGAGCAGTTCTTC. This sequence encodes CASSLLPGMREFNEQFF.

The rearrangement links TRBV19 to TRBJ2-7, with 11 bases matching TRBD2. The CDR3 sequence is 14 residues long. Germline-derived CDR1 and CDR2 are LNHDA and SQIVND (reference sequence). With 8 bases clipped from V and 2 bases from J, the junction kept 5 bases outside the gene matches. This CDR3 reads CASSPGLAAYEQYF. CDR3 in DNA: TGTGCCAGTTCACCGGGACTAGCGGCCTACGAGCAGTACTTC.

This chain connects TRBV6-4 to TRBJ2-1, with a possible D match to TRBD2 (5 bases). Trimming pared 3 bases from V and 5 bases from J, leaving 11 bases between. This CDR3 contains 14 residues. CDR1 is MRHNA, CDR2 SNTAGT, per germline. The CDR3, as DNA: TGTGCCAGCAGTGAATCTAGCTCGGACAATGAGCAGTTCTTC. It encodes CASSESSSDNEQFF.

The chain combines TRBV2 with TRBJ1-5, with a weak D call TRBD1 (6 bases). From germline, CDR1 is SNHLY and CDR2 FYNNEI. The V end lost 5 bases, the J end lost 3 bases, and 11 bases lay between the germline ends. The CDR3 has 14 amino acids. The CDR3 nucleotides read TGTGCCAGCAGTAAACAGGGCCTCAATCAGCCCCAGCATTTT. It codes for CASSKQGLNQPQHF.

The chain has TRBV3-1 (or the pseudogene TRBV3-2) and TRBJ2-1; D is unresolved. The V end lost 5 bases, the J end lost 10 bases, and 15 bases lay between the germline ends. The CDR3 has 13 amino acids. CDR1 and CDR2 from the germline V gene are LGHDT and YNNKEL (reference sequence). CDR3 loop: CASSLLSTNEQFF. CDR3 bases: TGTGCCAGCAGCTTATTAAGCACTAACGAGCAGTTCTTC.

V usage is TRBV19 and J usage is TRBJ1-5; no firm D call. In germline, CDR1 is LNHDA, CDR2 SQIVND (reference sequence). This CDR3 comprises 13 residues. Trimming removed 3 bases at V and 4 bases at J, with 7 bases between. The DNA for the CDR3 is TGTGCCAGTAGTATGCAGGTTAATCAGCCCCAGCATTTT. Translated: CASSMQVNQPQHF.

The chain employs TRBV11-1 and TRBJ1-6; a weak D match, TRBD1 (6 bases). Germline V CDR1 and CDR2: SGHAT, FQDESV (reference sequence). V lost 5 bases and J 14 bases, leaving 13 bases between the germline ends. The CDR3 loop spans 12 amino acids. DNA for the CDR3: TGTGCCAGCAGCCGGAGGGGGGGGACCCTCCACTTT. It yields the protein CASSRRGGTLHF.